Shown below are 7 T cell receptor beta chains from a single sample sequenced in a study of human T cells and chemical hapten exposure (dated by TCRdb to the early 2020s). This specimen's time point label, interpreted: patch test 1, 2 weeks after DPC sensitization. According to the study, the label for this sample's treatment or condition signals: therapeutic diphenylcyclopropenone sensitization with weekly scalp DPC. Total RNA was isolated from unfractionated whole blood collected in Tempus Blood RNA tubes. The library was produced with RACE. The instrument was a NextSeq 500. The raw public reads went through TCRdb reprocessing: fastp at Q25, MiXCR clone calling, in-frame beta chains kept. Each entry is one CDR3 protein sequence, shown with its most common DNA and genes. The sample yields 40,000 to 50,000 distinct CDR3 sequences; more than 3% were counted once. The top ten clones comprise 20% to 30% of the sample.

This specimen consisted of whole blood, obtained in connection with sensitization to the hapten diphenylcyclopropenone (DPC). The receptors originated from a man in his fifties or sixties with alopecia areata. Some clones in this sample may be carry-over from other donors' samples.

Judged by abundance, this clonotype is medium-sized. This rearrangement joins TRBV9 to TRBJ2-3; D uncertain. CDR1 is SGDLS and CDR2 is YYNGEE in the germline V gene. V lost 4 bases and J 6 bases, leaving 9 bases between the germline ends. The CDR3 sequence is 12 residues long. The CDR3 bases are TGTGCCAGCAGCCCCGTCGTTGATACGCAGTATTTT. Protein: CASSPVVDTQYF.

This clonotype was seen ten or more times. The gene calls are TRBV19 and TRBJ2-7, with 7 positions matching TRBD1. This CDR3 contains 14 residues. CDR1 and CDR2 from the germline V gene are LNHDA and SQIVND (reference sequence). Germline trimming cut 6 bases from V and 0 bases from J; bases unmatched to any gene: 5. CDR3 sequence: CASSPGTVSYEQYF. The CDR3 coding sequence is TGTGCCAGTAGCCCCGGGACAGTCTCCTACGAGCAGTACTTC.

This clonotype occurred many times. CDR3 protein: CASSRTGIPYEQYF. The CDR3 DNA reads TGTGCCAGCAGCCGGACAGGGATCCCCTACGAGCAGTACTTC. This chain connects TRBV5-4 to TRBJ2-7; 8 bases agree with TRBD1. Germline loops: CDR1 SGHNT, CDR2 YYREEE (reference sequence). The V segment lost 4 bases and the J segment 2 bases; nucleotides outside the gene matches: 5. This CDR3 is 14 amino acids long. Full variable domain (remainder filled in from reference TRBV5-4 and TRBJ2-7): ETGVTQSPTHLIKTRGQQVTLRCSSQSGHNTVSWYQQALGQGPQFIFQYYREEENGRGNFPPRFSGLQFPNYSSELNVNALELDDSALYLCASSRTGIPYEQYFGPGTRLTVT.

This clonotype was counted at least ten times. This chain joins TRBV3-1 and TRBJ2-5; 8 nucleotides align to TRBD1. V dropped 4 bases and J dropped 1; count of bases not matched to a gene: 5. From germline, CDR1 is LGHDT and CDR2 YNNKEL (reference sequence). The CDR3 totals 15 residues. CDR3 sequence reads: CASSPTGDAQETQYF. CDR3 DNA sequence: TGTGCCAGCAGCCCGACAGGGGATGCCCAAGAGACCCAGTACTTC.

This clonotype was detected ten times or more. The genes are TRBV10-3 and TRBJ2-2; 8 nucleotides match TRBD2. V lost 0 bases and J lost 4; bases outside the gene matches: 10. CDR3 length: 18 residues. Per germline, CDR1 ENHRY and CDR2 SYGVKD. As DNA, the CDR3 is TGTGCCATCAGTGAGTCGATCGGAATAGCGGGATCCACCGGGGAGCTGTTTTTT. Translated, it gives CAISESIGIAGSTGELFF.

V usage is TRBV18 and J usage is TRBJ2-7; perhaps TRBD1 as D (5 bases). This CDR3 is built from 15 residues. The V gene lost 0 bases and the J gene lost 0 bases, with 9 bases spanning the gap. Germline assignment: CDR1 KGHSH and CDR2 LQKENI. The CDR3 loop reads CASSPPRAASYEQYF. In nucleotides, the CDR3 is TGTGCCAGCTCACCACCCAGGGCAGCCTCCTACGAGCAGTACTTC.

This clonotype was seen at least ten times. The V and J genes are TRBV6-1 and TRBJ1-4; TRBD1 is a possible D gene (6 bases). There are 13 residues in the CDR3. Trimming removed 1 base at V and 12 bases at J, with 12 bases between. Germline V CDR1 and CDR2: MNHNS, SASEGT. CDR3 DNA: TGTGCCAGCAGTGAAGACCAGGGGCGGGAACTGTTTTTT. This sequence encodes CASSEDQGRELFF.